This T cell receptor (beta chain) came from a study of CD8+CD57+ T cells in acquired aplastic anemia. Template material for TCR beta VDJ and CDR3 profiling consisted of genomic DNA. TCRdb reanalysed the reads using MiXCR and keeps one entry per CDR3 protein. In the table there are 100,000 to 150,000 distinct CDR3 sequences, about 40% of which are singletons. Germline V gene sequence: CDR1 SEHNR, CDR2 FQNEAQ (reference sequence). The CDR3 contains 13 residues. The V and J ends lost 5 bases and 2 bases respectively, with 10 bases between them. Sequenced: sorted CD4+, CD8+, or CD8+CD57+ T cells (not recorded which) from PBMCs. The receptor was derived from a human donor in good health, serving as a control. The V call is TRBV7-9, the J call TRBJ2-7; possible D gene TRBD1, 6 bases. CDR3 bases: TGTGCCAGCAGCAAACAGGGCACCTACGAGCAGTACTTC. Translation: CASSKQGTYEQYF.